This T cell receptor (beta chain) was retrieved from a study of Graves' ophthalmopathy and Graves' hyperthyroidism. This clonotype was seen more than once but under ten times. Per germline, CDR1 SGHTA and CDR2 FQGNSA. V lost 2 bases and J lost 8; bases outside the gene matches: 6. The CDR3 has 15 amino acids. Recruitment covered hyperthyroidism patients aged 18 to 65 whose new diagnosis was of under 2 months' duration. TCR beta CDR3 regions were amplified from RNA transcripts. The library came from an HTBI-primed first-round RT-PCR and a second-round multiplex PCR. TCRdb itself ran the multiplex PCR reads through MiXCR, one entry per CDR3 protein. The sample yields 560,000 or so distinct CDR3 sequences, about 35% seen once.

The sequence came from an adult man with Graves' hyperthyroidism. Sequencing was done on a sample of peripheral blood or thyroid tissue (not recorded which). The chain carries TRBV7-2 and TRBJ1-4; TRBD1 matches at 9 bases. This CDR3 reads CASSLWGQGAEKLFF. The CDR3 bases are TGTGCCAGCAGCTTATGGGGACAGGGAGCGGAAAAACTGTTTTTT.